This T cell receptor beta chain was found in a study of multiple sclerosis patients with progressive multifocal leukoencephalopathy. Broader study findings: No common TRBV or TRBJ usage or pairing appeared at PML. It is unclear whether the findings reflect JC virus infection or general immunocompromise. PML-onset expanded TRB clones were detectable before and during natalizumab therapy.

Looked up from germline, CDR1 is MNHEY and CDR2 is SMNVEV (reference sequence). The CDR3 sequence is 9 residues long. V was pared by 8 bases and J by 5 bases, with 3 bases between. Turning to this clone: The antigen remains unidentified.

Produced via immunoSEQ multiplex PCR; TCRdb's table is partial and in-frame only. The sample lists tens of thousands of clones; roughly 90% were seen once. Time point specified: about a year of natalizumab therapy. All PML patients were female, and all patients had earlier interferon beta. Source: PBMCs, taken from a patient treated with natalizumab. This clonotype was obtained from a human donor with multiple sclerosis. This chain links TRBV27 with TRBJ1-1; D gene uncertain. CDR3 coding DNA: TGTGCCAGCGAGACTGAAGCTTTCTTT. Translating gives CASETEAFF.